Shown below are 5 T cell receptor beta chains from a single sample sequenced in a study of OX40 agonist ivuxolimab in advanced cancers. Clones were sequenced by immunoSEQ multiplex PCR, and TCRdb holds only the in-frame ones, with some missing. The sample holds about 55,000 clones, 84% seen once. The sequenced sample was CD4+ or CD8+ T cells sorted from blood, obtained in a trial of the OX40 agonist ivuxolimab. All receptors come from an adult with an advanced solid tumor such as melanoma, head and neck, liver or kidney cancer.

The table lists this clone with a count of one. The chain carries TRBV10-3 and TRBJ2-5; D unclear. There are 14 residues in the CDR3. The V end lost 2 bases, the J end lost 1 base, and 8 bases lay between the germline ends. The germline CDR1 and CDR2 sequences are ENHRY and SYGVKD. Here the CDR3 DNA reads TGTGCCATCAGTGAGGTAACCCTCCAAGAGACCCAGTACTTC. Protein sequence: CAISEVTLQETQYF.

The chain has TRBV5-4 and TRBJ1-2, with a possible D match to TRBD1 (5 bases). Germline V gene sequence: CDR1 SGHNT, CDR2 YYREEE (reference sequence). The CDR3 totals 15 residues. Trimming removed 0 bases at V and 4 bases at J, with 13 bases between. The CDR3 nucleotides are TGTGCCAGCAGCTTGGGTAGGGAGGGGCTCTATGGCTACACCTTC. Amino acids: CASSLGREGLYGYTF. Variable domain in full (rest from reference TRBV5-4 and TRBJ1-2): ETGVTQSPTHLIKTRGQQVTLRCSSQSGHNTVSWYQQALGQGPQFIFQYYREEENGRGNFPPRFSGLQFPNYSSELNVNALELDDSALYLCASSLGREGLYGYTFGSGTRLTVV.

The J gene is TRBJ2-7, the V gene TRBV27; 13 nucleotides align to TRBD2. Germline V CDR1 and CDR2: MNHEY, SMNVEV (reference sequence). The J segment lost 6 bases and the V segment lost 2 bases, leaving 4 bases of the junction unmatched. This CDR3 contains 15 residues. CDR3 DNA sequence: TGTGCCAGCAGTTTAGGACTAGCGGGAGTATTCGAGCAGTACTTC. Its protein is CASSLGLAGVFEQYF.

V is TRBV20-1 and J is TRBJ1-1; the D is unclear. The V end lost 1 base, the J end lost 5 bases, and 5 bases lay between the germline ends. Germline V gives CDR1 DFQATT, CDR2 SNEGSKA (reference sequence). The CDR3 sequence is 11 residues long. The CDR3 coding sequence is TGCAGTGCTAGAGTGGTAACTGAAGCTTTCTTT. Its translation is CSARVVTEAFF.

To note about this clone: At one boundary the junction diverges from the germline segment, which might be a read error. The chain carries TRBV5-6 and TRBJ2-1; D might be TRBD1 (6 bases). This CDR3 is 12 amino acids long. Germline CDR1 SGHDT, CDR2 YYEEEE. CDR3 loop: CASSEGRGRSVF. DNA for the CDR3: TGTGCCAGCAGCGAAGGAAGGGGGAGATCGGTCTTC.